This record covers a single TCR beta chain. No cell fractionation was done, so the repertoire covers all unsorted peripheral blood T cells. The data are from a study of HIV-infected patients and healthy controls. Alpha and beta constant-region primers primed reverse transcription of 500 to 550 ng RNA. Each of the alpha and beta chains got its own library through chain-specific third strand synthesis with indices. TCRdb independently ran MiXCR on the 5' RACE reads; one entry per CDR3 protein. The sample yields some 20,000 distinct CDR3 sequences, roughly 9% seen once. This CDR3 has 16 residues. Germline CDR1 DFQATT, CDR2 SNEGSKA (reference sequence). The ends lost 6 bases at V and 7 bases at J; junction bases unmatched: 18.

The clonotype was recovered from an adult in good health. This chain links TRBV20-1 with TRBJ2-7; 10 bases agree with TRBD2. The specimen sequenced was blood. The CDR3 region is CSAEGGTSGNMREQYF. The CDR3 region has the DNA TGCAGTGCGGAGGGGGGAACTAGCGGGAATATGAGGGAGCAGTACTTC.